This T cell receptor beta chain was captured in a study of blood T cell repertoires in COVID-19. Study details: There were acute and convalescent COVID-19 samples, and they came from the United States, Italy and Spain. In each case, the material was cDNA or gDNA derived from T cells, B-cell-depleted T cells, or PBMCs.

In the original analysis: Amplification from reference gene primers served as the basis for estimated nucleated cell counts. TCRdb keeps only in-frame clones here, not all; method: immunoSEQ multiplex PCR. The V and J calls and the clone size are those of that table, but D and trimming were determined from the DNA. The sample lists around 500,000 clones, 70% to 90% occurring once. The germline gives CDR1 LNHDA, CDR2 SQIVND (reference sequence). With 5 bases clipped from V and 6 bases from J, the junction kept 1 base outside the gene matches. There are 14 residues in the CDR3. On this clone itself: The same CDR3 arises from other DNA sequences in this sample as well.

This sequence joins TRBV19 and TRBJ1-6, with 10 bases fitting TRBD1. The specimen was peripheral blood. This clonotype originated in a human donor in a cohort sampled during active COVID-19. CDR3 in DNA: TGTGCCAGTAGTGACAGGGGGCTTAATTCACCCCTCCACTTT. Its translation is CASSDRGLNSPLHF.